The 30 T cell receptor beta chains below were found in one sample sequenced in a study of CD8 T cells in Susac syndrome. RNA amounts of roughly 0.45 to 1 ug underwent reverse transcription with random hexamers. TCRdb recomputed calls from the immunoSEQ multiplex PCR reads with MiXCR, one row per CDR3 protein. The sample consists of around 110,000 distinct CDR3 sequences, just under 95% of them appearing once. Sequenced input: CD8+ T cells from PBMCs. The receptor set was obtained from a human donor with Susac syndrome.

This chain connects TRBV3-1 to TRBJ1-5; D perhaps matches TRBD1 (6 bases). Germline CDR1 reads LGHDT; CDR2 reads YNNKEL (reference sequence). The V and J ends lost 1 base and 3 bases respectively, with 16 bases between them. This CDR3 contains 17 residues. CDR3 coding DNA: TGTGCCAGCAGCCAAGGACCATTTGGACAGTCCAATCAGCCCCAGCATTTT. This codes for CASSQGPFGQSNQPQHF. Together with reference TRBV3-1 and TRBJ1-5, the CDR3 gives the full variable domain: DTAVSQTPKYLVTQMGNDKSIKCEQNLGHDTMYWYKQDSKKFLKIMFSYNNKELIINETVPNRFSPKSPDKAHLNLHINSLELGDSAVYFCASSQGPFGQSNQPQHFGDGTRLSIL.

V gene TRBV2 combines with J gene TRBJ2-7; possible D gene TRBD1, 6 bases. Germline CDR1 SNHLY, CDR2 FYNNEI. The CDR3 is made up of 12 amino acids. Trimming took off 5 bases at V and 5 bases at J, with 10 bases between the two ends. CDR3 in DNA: TGTGCCAGCAGTACAGGGAGCGACGAGCAGTACTTC. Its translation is CASSTGSDEQYF. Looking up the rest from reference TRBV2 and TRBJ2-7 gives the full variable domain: EPEVTQTPSHQVTQMGQEVILRCVPISNHLYFYWYRQILGQKVEFLVSFYNNEISEKSEIFDDQFSVERPDGSNFTLKIRSTKLEDSAMYFCASSTGSDEQYFGPGTRLTVT.

As DNA, the CDR3 is TGCAGCGTGGGACTAGCGGGGGGGGGAAATGAGCAGTTCTTC. This encodes CSVGLAGGGNEQFF. The chain carries TRBV29-1 and TRBJ2-1; TRBD2 agrees at 16 bases. CDR3 size: 14 residues. V was pared by 6 bases and J by 7 bases, with 3 bases of the junction left unmatched. Germline V gene sequence: CDR1 SQVTM, CDR2 ANQGSEA.

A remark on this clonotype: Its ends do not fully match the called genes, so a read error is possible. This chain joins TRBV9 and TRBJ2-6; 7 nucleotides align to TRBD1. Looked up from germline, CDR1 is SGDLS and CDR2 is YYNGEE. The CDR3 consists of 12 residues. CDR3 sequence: CASSGDRDSLAF. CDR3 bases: TGTGCCAGCAGCGGAGACCGGGACAGTCTAGCTTTC.

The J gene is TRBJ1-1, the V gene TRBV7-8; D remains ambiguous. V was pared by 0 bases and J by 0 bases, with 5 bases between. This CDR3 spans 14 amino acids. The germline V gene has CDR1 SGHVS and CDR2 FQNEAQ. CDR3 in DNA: TGTGCCAGCAGCTTAGCGACAATGAACACTGAAGCTTTCTTT. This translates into CASSLATMNTEAFF.

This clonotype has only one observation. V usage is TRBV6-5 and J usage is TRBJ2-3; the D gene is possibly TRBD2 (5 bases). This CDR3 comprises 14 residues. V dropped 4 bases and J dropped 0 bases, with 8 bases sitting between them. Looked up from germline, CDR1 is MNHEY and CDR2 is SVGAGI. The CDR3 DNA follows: TGTGCCAGCAGTTCCCTAGCTAGCACAGATACGCAGTATTTT. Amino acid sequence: CASSSLASTDTQYF.

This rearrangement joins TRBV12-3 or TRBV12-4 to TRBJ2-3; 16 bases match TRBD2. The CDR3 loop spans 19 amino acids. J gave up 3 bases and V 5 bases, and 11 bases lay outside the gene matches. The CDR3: CASSRPGLAGGPRTDTQYF. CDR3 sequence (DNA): TGTGCCAGCAGTCGACCGGGACTAGCGGGGGGGCCTCGGACAGATACGCAGTATTTT.

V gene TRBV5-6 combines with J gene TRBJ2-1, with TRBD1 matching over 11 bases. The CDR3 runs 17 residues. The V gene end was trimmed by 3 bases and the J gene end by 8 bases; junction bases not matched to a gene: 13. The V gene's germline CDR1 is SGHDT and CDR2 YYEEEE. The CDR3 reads CASSSARDRGLSYEQFF. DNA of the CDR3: TGTGCCAGCAGCTCGGCCCGGGACAGGGGGTTGAGCTATGAGCAGTTCTTC.

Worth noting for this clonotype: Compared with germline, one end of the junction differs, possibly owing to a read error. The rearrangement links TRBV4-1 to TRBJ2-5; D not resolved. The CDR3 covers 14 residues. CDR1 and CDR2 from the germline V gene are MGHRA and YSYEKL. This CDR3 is CASSHAGFGEAQYF. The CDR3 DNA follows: TGCGCCAGCAGCCATGCCGGATTTGGAGAGGCCCAGTACTTC.

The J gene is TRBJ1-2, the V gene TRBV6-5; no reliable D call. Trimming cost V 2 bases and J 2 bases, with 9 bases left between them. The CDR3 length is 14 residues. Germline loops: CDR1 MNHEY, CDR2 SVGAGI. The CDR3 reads CASSYAVKNYGYTF. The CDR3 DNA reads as TGTGCCAGCAGTTACGCGGTCAAGAACTATGGCTACACCTTC.

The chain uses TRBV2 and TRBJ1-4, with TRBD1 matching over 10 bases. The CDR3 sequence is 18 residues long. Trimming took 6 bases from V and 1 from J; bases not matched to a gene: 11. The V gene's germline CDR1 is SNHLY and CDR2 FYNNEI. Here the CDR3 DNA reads TGTGCCAGCAGCGAAATCGGGACAGGGGACGTAACTAATGAAAAACTGTTTTTT. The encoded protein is CASSEIGTGDVTNEKLFF.

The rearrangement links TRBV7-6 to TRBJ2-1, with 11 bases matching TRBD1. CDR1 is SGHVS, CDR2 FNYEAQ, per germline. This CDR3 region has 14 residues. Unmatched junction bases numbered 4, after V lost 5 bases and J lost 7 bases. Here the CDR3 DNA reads TGTGCCAGCAGCGGACAGGGGGCGCAGAATGAGCAGTTCTTC. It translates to CASSGQGAQNEQFF.

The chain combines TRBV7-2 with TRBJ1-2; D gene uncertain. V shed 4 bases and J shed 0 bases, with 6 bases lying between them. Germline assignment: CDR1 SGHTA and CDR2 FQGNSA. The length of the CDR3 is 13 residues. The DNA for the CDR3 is TGTGCCAGCAGCTCCAGACCTAACTATGGCTACACCTTC. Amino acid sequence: CASSSRPNYGYTF.

The DNA for the CDR3 is TGTGCCAGCAGCACCGGGACAGCGAGCTCCTACGAGCAGTACTTC. Amino acid sequence: CASSTGTASSYEQYF. The J gene is TRBJ2-7, the V gene TRBV9; 7 nucleotides match TRBD1. J lost 0 bases, V lost 4 bases, and 7 bases had no gene match. The CDR3 length is 15 residues. Germline loops: CDR1 SGDLS, CDR2 YYNGEE.

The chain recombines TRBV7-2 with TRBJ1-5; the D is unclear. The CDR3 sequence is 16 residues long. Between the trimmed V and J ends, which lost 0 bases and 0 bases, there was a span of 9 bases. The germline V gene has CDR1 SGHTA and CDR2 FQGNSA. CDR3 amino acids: CASSLAGFPSNQPQHF. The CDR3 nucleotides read TGTGCCAGCAGCTTAGCTGGGTTTCCTAGCAATCAGCCCCAGCATTTT.

The CDR3 sequence is CSVVSGQGTNYGYTF. In DNA form, the CDR3 reads TGCAGCGTTGTCTCTGGACAGGGTACTAACTATGGCTACACCTTC. The chain uses TRBV29-1 and TRBJ1-2; 8 nucleotides line up with TRBD1. This CDR3 region has 15 residues. V trimming: 4 bases; J trimming: 0 bases; junction bases outside the gene matches: 7. Germline CDR1 reads SQVTM; CDR2 reads ANQGSEA.

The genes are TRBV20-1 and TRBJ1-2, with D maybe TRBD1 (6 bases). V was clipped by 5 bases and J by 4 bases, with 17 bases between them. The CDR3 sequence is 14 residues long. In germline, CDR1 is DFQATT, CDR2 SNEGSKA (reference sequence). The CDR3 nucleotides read TGCAGTGCTGCGGAACAGGGTATTAGCTATGGCTACACCTTC. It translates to CSAAEQGISYGYTF.

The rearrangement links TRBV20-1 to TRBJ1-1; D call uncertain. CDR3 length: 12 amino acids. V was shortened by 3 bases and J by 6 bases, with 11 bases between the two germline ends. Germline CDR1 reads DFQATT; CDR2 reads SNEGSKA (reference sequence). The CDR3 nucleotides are TGCAGTGCTAGGGAACAACAGCCTGAAGCTTTCTTT. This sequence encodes CSAREQQPEAFF.

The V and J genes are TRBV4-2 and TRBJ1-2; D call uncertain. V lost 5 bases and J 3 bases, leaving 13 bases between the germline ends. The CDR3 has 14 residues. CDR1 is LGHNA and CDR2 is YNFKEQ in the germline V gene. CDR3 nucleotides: TGTGCCAGCAGCGCCATTACGGGAGACTATGGCTACACCTTC. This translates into CASSAITGDYGYTF.

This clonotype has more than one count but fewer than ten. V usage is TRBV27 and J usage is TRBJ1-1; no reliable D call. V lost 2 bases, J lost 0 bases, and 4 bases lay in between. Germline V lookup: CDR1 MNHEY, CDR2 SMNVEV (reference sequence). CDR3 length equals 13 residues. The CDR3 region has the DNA TGTGCCAGCAGTTTAGGCCTGAACACTGAAGCTTTCTTT. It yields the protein CASSLGLNTEAFF.

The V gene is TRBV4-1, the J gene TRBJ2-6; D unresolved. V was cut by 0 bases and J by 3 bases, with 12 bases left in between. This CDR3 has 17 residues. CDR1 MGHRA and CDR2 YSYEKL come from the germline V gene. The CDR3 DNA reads TGCGCCAGCAGCCAAGATCTGAACTCTGGTGGGGCCAACGTCCTGACTTTC. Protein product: CASSQDLNSGGANVLTF.

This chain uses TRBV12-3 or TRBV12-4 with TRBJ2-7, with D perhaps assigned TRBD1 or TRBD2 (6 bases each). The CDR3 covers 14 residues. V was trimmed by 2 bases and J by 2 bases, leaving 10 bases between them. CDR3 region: CASSLRGDAYEQYF. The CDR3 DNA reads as TGTGCCAGCAGTTTAAGGGGGGATGCCTACGAGCAGTACTTC.

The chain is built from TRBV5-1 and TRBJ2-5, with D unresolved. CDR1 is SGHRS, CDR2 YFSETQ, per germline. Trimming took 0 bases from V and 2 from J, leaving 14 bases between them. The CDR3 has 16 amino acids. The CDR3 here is CASSLVSVVSQETQYF. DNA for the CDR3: TGCGCCAGCAGCTTGGTGTCGGTTGTTTCGCAAGAGACCCAGTACTTC.

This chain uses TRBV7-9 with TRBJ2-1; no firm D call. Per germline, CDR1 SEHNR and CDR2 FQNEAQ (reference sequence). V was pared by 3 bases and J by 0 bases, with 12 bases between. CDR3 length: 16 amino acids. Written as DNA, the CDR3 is TGTGCCAGCAGCTTGAAGGAGAAGAGCTCCTACAATGAGCAGTTCTTC. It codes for CASSLKEKSSYNEQFF.

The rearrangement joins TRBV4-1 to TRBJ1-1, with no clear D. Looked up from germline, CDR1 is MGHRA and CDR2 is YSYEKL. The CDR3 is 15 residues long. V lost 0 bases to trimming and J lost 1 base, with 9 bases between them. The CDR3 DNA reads TGCGCCAGCAGCCAAGATCCCAGACCGAACACTGAAGCTTTCTTT. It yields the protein CASSQDPRPNTEAFF.

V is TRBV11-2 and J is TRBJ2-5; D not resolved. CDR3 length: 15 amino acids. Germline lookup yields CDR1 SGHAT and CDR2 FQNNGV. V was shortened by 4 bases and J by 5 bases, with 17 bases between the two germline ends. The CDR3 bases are TGTGCCAGCAGCTCCCTCTTAGGTAGTGGGGAGACCCAGTACTTC. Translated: CASSSLLGSGETQYF.

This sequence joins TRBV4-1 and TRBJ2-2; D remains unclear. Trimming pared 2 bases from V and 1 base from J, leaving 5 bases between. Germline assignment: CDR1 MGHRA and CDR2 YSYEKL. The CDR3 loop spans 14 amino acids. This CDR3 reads CASSQSGNTGELFF. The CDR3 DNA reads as TGCGCCAGCAGCCAATCGGGGAACACCGGGGAGCTGTTTTTT.

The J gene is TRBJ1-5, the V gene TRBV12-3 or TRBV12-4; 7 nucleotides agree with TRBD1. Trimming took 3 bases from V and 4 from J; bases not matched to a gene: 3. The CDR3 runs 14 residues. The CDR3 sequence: CASSFKGQNQPQHF. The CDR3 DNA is TGTGCCAGCAGTTTTAAGGGACAGAATCAGCCCCAGCATTTT.

The CDR3: CSVEYRARGQETQYF. CDR3 coding DNA: TGCAGCGTTGAATATCGGGCTAGGGGCCAAGAGACCCAGTACTTC. The J gene is TRBJ2-5, the V gene TRBV29-1; possible D gene TRBD1, 5 bases. V was shortened by 2 bases and J by 1 base, with 14 bases between the two germline ends. Per germline, CDR1 SQVTM and CDR2 ANQGSEA. This CDR3 has 15 amino acids.

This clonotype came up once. This chain's CDR3 is CASTFSTGGQGYTF. For the CDR3, the DNA is TGTGCCAGCACCTTTTCGACAGGGGGGCAAGGCTACACCTTC. This chain uses TRBV7-9 with TRBJ1-2, with 9 bases that match TRBD1. Germline V gives CDR1 SEHNR, CDR2 FQNEAQ (reference sequence). The CDR3 extends over 14 amino acids. V trimming: 7 bases; J trimming: 8 bases; junction bases outside the gene matches: 11.